The 25 T cell receptor beta chains reported below all come from one sample, sequenced in a study of T cell responses to AZD1222 COVID-19 vaccine. Assay used: immunoSEQ multiplex PCR; TCRdb lists only in-frame clones, some missing. The data contain 56,000 or so clones, nearly 80% of them singletons. The source material was peripheral blood, sampled 28 days after the second AZD1222 dose. These receptors came from an adult who received the AZD1222 COVID-19 vaccine.

The rearrangement joins TRBV2 to TRBJ1-6, with D perhaps matching TRBD1 (5 bases). Germline assignment: CDR1 SNHLY and CDR2 FYNNEI. Trimming left V 6 bases short and J 10 bases short, with 13 bases between. This CDR3 region has 13 residues. CDR3 amino acids: CASSPEGRSPLHF. CDR3 sequence (DNA): TGTGCCAGCAGCCCTGAGGGACGATCACCCCTCCACTTT.

The chain is built from TRBV3-1 (or the pseudogene TRBV3-2) and TRBJ2-1; 12 bases agree with TRBD1. Trimming took 4 bases from V and 4 from J; bases not matched to a gene: 8. Germline V lookup: CDR1 LGHDT, CDR2 YNNKEL (reference sequence). The CDR3 has 17 residues. This CDR3 reads CASSLGTGGIRYNEQFF. The CDR3 DNA follows: TGTGCCAGCAGCCTAGGGACAGGGGGCATCCGGTACAATGAGCAGTTCTTC.

This chain uses TRBV27 with TRBJ2-7; D is unresolved. CDR1 and CDR2 (germline): MNHEY, SMNVEV (reference sequence). Trimming removed 5 bases at V and 2 bases at J, with 7 bases between. CDR3 length equals 12 residues. This CDR3 is CASSPSTYEQYF. The CDR3, as DNA: TGTGCCAGCAGTCCCTCCACCTACGAGCAGTACTTC.

The V call is TRBV2, the J call TRBJ2-7; a possible D gene is TRBD1 (6 bases). CDR3 length equals 15 residues. The germline gives CDR1 SNHLY, CDR2 FYNNEI. V dropped 3 bases and J dropped 1 base, with 13 bases sitting between them. For the CDR3, the DNA is TGTGCCAGCAGTGATGACGGACAGAGATCCTACGAGCAGTACTTC. It codes for CASSDDGQRSYEQYF. The variable domain in full, with the rest retrieved from reference TRBV2 and TRBJ2-7, is EPEVTQTPSHQVTQMGQEVILRCVPISNHLYFYWYRQILGQKVEFLVSFYNNEISEKSEIFDDQFSVERPDGSNFTLKIRSTKLEDSAMYFCASSDDGQRSYEQYFGPGTRLTVT.

The chain employs TRBV7-9 and TRBJ2-1, with D tentatively TRBD2 (5 bases). V lost 2 bases and J lost 10, with 9 bases in between. The CDR3 is 12 amino acids. The germline V gene has CDR1 SEHNR and CDR2 FQNEAQ (reference sequence). The CDR3 spells CASSLKEDEQFF. CDR3 DNA sequence: TGTGCCAGCAGCTTAAAGGAGGACGAGCAGTTCTTC.

The V and J genes are TRBV2 and TRBJ2-5; possibly TRBD1 or TRBD2 for D (5 bases each). This CDR3 region has 11 residues. Trimming removed 10 bases at V and 5 bases at J, with 11 bases between. The germline V gene has CDR1 SNHLY and CDR2 FYNNEI. This chain's CDR3 is CATTRDETQYF. CDR3 nucleotide sequence: TGTGCCACTACAAGGGACGAGACCCAGTACTTC. The entire variable domain, with the rest obtained from reference TRBV2 and TRBJ2-5, is as follows: EPEVTQTPSHQVTQMGQEVILRCVPISNHLYFYWYRQILGQKVEFLVSFYNNEISEKSEIFDDQFSVERPDGSNFTLKIRSTKLEDSAMYFCATTRDETQYFGPGTRLLVL.

The V gene is TRBV6-1, the J gene TRBJ2-5; the D call may be TRBD1 or TRBD2 (6 bases each). Germline lookup yields CDR1 MNHNS and CDR2 SASEGT. This CDR3 spans 15 amino acids. Trimming took off 3 bases at V and 0 bases at J, with 11 bases between the two ends. The CDR3 is CASSEAGTHQETQYF. The CDR3 DNA follows: TGTGCCAGCAGTGAGGCGGGGACACACCAAGAGACCCAGTACTTC.

The V call is TRBV6-2 or TRBV6-3, the J call TRBJ2-3; the match to TRBD1 covers 8 bases. Germline V gene sequence: CDR1 MNHEY, CDR2 SVGEGT. The CDR3 spans 14 residues. The V segment lost 7 bases and the J segment 1 base; nucleotides outside the gene matches: 4. The CDR3 DNA reads as TGTGCCAGCAACCCGGGACAGGGCACAGATACGCAGTATTTT. Its translation is CASNPGQGTDTQYF.

This clone was found a few times. The J gene is TRBJ2-5, the V gene TRBV2; 7 bases line up with TRBD2. V gave up 6 bases and J gave up 4 bases; unmatched junction bases: 8. CDR1 and CDR2 from the germline V gene are SNHLY and FYNNEI. The CDR3 covers 14 residues. CDR3 residues: CASRGVGGVETQYF. The CDR3 nucleotides are TGTGCCAGCAGGGGAGTGGGAGGGGTAGAGACCCAGTACTTC.

CDR3 DNA: TGTGCCAGCAGCCCCTTACCGGGACAGGGGGCTCGTGAGCAGTTCTTC. It translates to CASSPLPGQGAREQFF. The J gene is TRBJ2-1, the V gene TRBV7-9; 12 nucleotides line up with TRBD1. The germline gives CDR1 SEHNR, CDR2 FQNEAQ (reference sequence). The V and J ends lost 5 bases and 9 bases, in that order; junction bases with no gene match: 11. The CDR3 is 16 residues long.

The chain has TRBV24-1 and TRBJ1-2; 8 nucleotides match TRBD1. V lost 9 bases, J lost 6 bases, and 5 bases stayed unmatched. Germline V gene lookup returns CDR1 KGHDR and CDR2 SFDVKD. This CDR3 has 12 amino acids. CDR3 sequence reads: CATSHRGDGYTF. The CDR3 coding sequence is TGTGCCACCTCGCACAGGGGGGATGGCTACACCTTC.

This clone appeared once. V and J are TRBV10-3 and TRBJ2-3; 10 bases fit TRBD2. With 10 bases clipped from V and 5 bases from J, the junction kept 9 bases outside the gene matches. The CDR3 spans 14 residues. The germline V gene has CDR1 ENHRY and CDR2 SYGVKD. The CDR3 here is CATGSGGAEDTQYF. CDR3 in DNA: TGTGCCACAGGGAGCGGGGGGGCGGAAGATACGCAGTATTTT.

The rearrangement links TRBV27 to TRBJ2-1, with 10 bases lining up with TRBD2. Trimming cost V 5 bases and J 3 bases; bases outside gene matches: 4. There are 15 residues in the CDR3. Germline lookup yields CDR1 MNHEY and CDR2 SMNVEV (reference sequence). The CDR3 sequence is CASSLASGSYNEQFF. CDR3 nucleotides: TGTGCCAGCAGTCTCGCTAGCGGGAGCTACAATGAGCAGTTCTTC.

The rearrangement uses TRBV11-2 and TRBJ2-7; TRBD1 matches 7 bases. The ends lost 1 base at V and 0 bases at J; junction bases unmatched: 6. This CDR3 region has 16 residues. CDR1 is SGHAT and CDR2 is FQNNGV in the germline V gene. The CDR3 sequence: CASSLASGGFSYEQYF. The CDR3 DNA is TGTGCCAGCAGCTTAGCTTCAGGGGGTTTCTCCTACGAGCAGTACTTC.

The gene calls are TRBV18 and TRBJ1-1; perhaps TRBD1 as D (5 bases). V was pared by 4 bases and J by 4 bases, with 16 bases between. The CDR3 length is 15 residues. Germline CDR1 reads KGHSH; CDR2 reads LQKENI. CDR3 DNA: TGTGCCAGCTCACAAAACTGGGCCGGGACCACTGAAGCTTTCTTT. Translating it yields CASSQNWAGTTEAFF.

The chain uses TRBV7-2 and TRBJ2-1; weak D call: TRBD2 (6 bases). The germline V gene has CDR1 SGHTA and CDR2 FQGNSA. Trimming took 1 base from V and 10 from J, leaving 14 bases between them. The CDR3 is 14 amino acids. The CDR3 spells CASSLGFREREQFF. The DNA of the CDR3 is TGTGCCAGCAGCTTAGGCTTCCGGGAGAGGGAGCAGTTCTTC. The whole variable domain, filled in from reference TRBV7-2 and TRBJ2-1, reads GAGVSQSPSNKVTEKGKDVELRCDPISGHTALYWYRQSLGQGLEFLIYFQGNSAPDKSGLPSDRFSAERTGGSVSTLTIQRTQQEDSAVYLCASSLGFREREQFFGPGTRLTVL.

V usage is TRBV5-1 and J usage is TRBJ1-5; D is perhaps TRBD1 (5 bases). The CDR3 consists of 14 residues. V lost 0 bases to trimming and J lost 5 bases, with 9 bases between them. Germline CDR1 reads SGHRS; CDR2 reads YFSETQ. The CDR3 DNA reads as TGCGCCAGCAGCTTGGCAGGGACCGATCAGCCCCAGCATTTT. Protein sequence: CASSLAGTDQPQHF.

The chain carries TRBV6-5 and TRBJ1-5, with 7 bases aligning to TRBD1. J was trimmed by 1 base and V by 7 bases; bases with no gene match: 4. Per the germline V gene, CDR1 is MNHEY and CDR2 is SVGAGI. The CDR3 has 14 residues. This chain's CDR3 is CASTSRGSNQPQHF. The CDR3 region has the DNA TGTGCCAGCACCTCCAGGGGGAGCAATCAGCCCCAGCATTTT.

The V call is TRBV11-2, the J call TRBJ1-1; unclear D gene. The V end lost 1 base, the J end lost 6 bases, and 6 bases lay between the germline ends. Germline loops: CDR1 SGHAT, CDR2 FQNNGV. This CDR3 has 12 amino acids. Written as DNA, the CDR3 is TGTGCCAGCAGCTTAGTTTTCTCTGAAGCTTTCTTT. This codes for CASSLVFSEAFF. Complete variable domain (other parts from reference TRBV11-2 and TRBJ1-1): EAGVAQSPRYKIIEKRQSVAFWCNPISGHATLYWYQQILGQGPKLLIQFQNNGVVDDSQLPKDRFSAERLKGVDSTLKIQPAKLEDSAVYLCASSLVFSEAFFGQGTRLTVV.

This chain links TRBV7-2 with TRBJ2-5, with 12 positions matching TRBD2. V was clipped by 5 bases and J by 5 bases; unmatched bases: 6. The CDR3 runs 15 residues. Germline V CDR1 and CDR2: SGHTA, FQGNSA. CDR3 sequence (DNA): TGTGCCAGCAGCCCCCTAGCGGGAGGGCAGGAGACCCAGTACTTC. It yields the protein CASSPLAGGQETQYF. The variable domain in full, completed from reference TRBV7-2 and TRBJ2-5, reads GAGVSQSPSNKVTEKGKDVELRCDPISGHTALYWYRQSLGQGLEFLIYFQGNSAPDKSGLPSDRFSAERTGGSVSTLTIQRTQQEDSAVYLCASSPLAGGQETQYFGPGTRLLVL.

This clone was seen a handful of times. This chain joins TRBV28 and TRBJ2-7; no clear D gene. This CDR3 is built from 14 residues. The V end lost 6 bases, the J end lost 2 bases, and 14 bases lay between the germline ends. The germline gives CDR1 MDHEN, CDR2 SYDVKM. CDR3 bases: TGTGCCAGCAGGGCCCTGGGCCGAACCTACGAGCAGTACTTC. Amino acids: CASRALGRTYEQYF.

V gene TRBV9 combines with J gene TRBJ2-7, with 7 nucleotides matching TRBD1. Germline V gives CDR1 SGDLS, CDR2 YYNGEE. V shed 0 bases and J 2 bases; nucleotides not matched to a gene: 2. This CDR3 is 14 amino acids long. The CDR3 DNA is TGTGCCAGCAGCGTAGCCGACAGGGCCTACGAGCAGTACTTC. Translating gives CASSVADRAYEQYF.

The chain is built from TRBV6-5 and TRBJ2-1, with 7 bases identical to TRBD1. Germline lookup yields CDR1 MNHEY and CDR2 SVGAGI. V lost 3 bases to trimming and J lost 3 bases; unmatched junction nucleotides: 2. This CDR3 has 14 residues. The CDR3 protein is CASSYGDSYNEQFF. The DNA for the CDR3 is TGTGCCAGCAGTTATGGGGACAGCTACAATGAGCAGTTCTTC.

The DNA for the CDR3 is TGTGCCAGCAGTTCCGTCTCTGGTCTCACTGAAGCTTTCTTT. Amino acids: CASSSVSGLTEAFF. This sequence joins TRBV6-5 and TRBJ1-1; the D is unclear. Trimming cost V 4 bases and J 4 bases, with 13 bases left between them. The CDR3 has 14 residues. Germline assignment: CDR1 MNHEY and CDR2 SVGAGI.

V usage is TRBV18 and J usage is TRBJ2-5; D gene uncertain. Trimming left V 2 bases short and J 4 bases short, with 11 bases between. The CDR3 runs to 14 residues. Germline assignment: CDR1 KGHSH and CDR2 LQKENI. The CDR3 here is CASSPTTLGETQYF. The CDR3 bases are TGTGCCAGCTCACCAACGACCTTGGGAGAGACCCAGTACTTC. The full variable domain, completed using reference TRBV18 and TRBJ2-5, is NAGVMQNPRHLVRRRGQEARLRCSPMKGHSHVYWYRQLPEEGLKFMVYLQKENIIDESGMPKERFSAEFPKEGPSILRIQQVVRGDSAAYFCASSPTTLGETQYFGPGTRLLVL.